This is a list of T cell receptor beta chains from one sample in a study of cytotoxic CD8 clonotypes in ibrutinib-treated CLL. Measured with immunoSEQ multiplex PCR; TCRdb has only the in-frame clones, and not every one. This sample has around 70,000 clones; 65% to 85% occur once, and the top ten carry more than 7.5%. This sample comprised PBMCs, obtained at disease progression, from a patient treated with ibrutinib. These receptors were taken from a human donor with chronic lymphocytic leukemia. CDR3s include the opening cysteine and the closing phenylalanine or tryptophan. The order of the fields is D gene, J gene, V gene, clone size, CDR3 protein, CDR3 DNA. D genes are given only for firm matches. A clone size is listed for some rows: how often the clone was seen (once, few, many), or a class if it is expanded.

D: -
J: TRBJ2-7
V: TRBV5-5
size: -
CDR3: CASSLAGLGYEQYF
DNA: TGTGCCAGCAGCTTGGCAGGGCTAGGGTACGAGCAGTACTTC

D: -
J: TRBJ2-5
V: TRBV6-6
size: -
CDR3: CASSYRGPAGETQYF
DNA: TGTGCCAGCAGTTACCGCGGACCGGCCGGGGAGACCCAGTACTTC

D: -
J: TRBJ2-1
V: TRBV29-1
size: -
CDR3: CSVDPSYNEQFF
DNA: TGCAGCGTTGACCCGAGCTACAATGAGCAGTTCTTC

D: -
J: TRBJ1-2
V: TRBV19
size: few
CDR3: CASSTLPPSSTGIYGYTF
DNA: TGTGCCAGTAGCACCCTCCCTCCCTCAAGTACAGGGATCTATGGCTACACCTTC

D: TRBD1
J: TRBJ2-7
V: TRBV19
size: -
CDR3: CASKGTVSSYEQYF
DNA: TGTGCCAGTAAGGGGACAGTTAGCTCCTACGAGCAGTACTTC

D: TRBD2
J: TRBJ2-5
V: TRBV5-1
size: -
CDR3: CASRVLFGGAGETQYF
DNA: TGCGCCAGCAGGGTCCTGTTCGGGGGGGCCGGGGAGACCCAGTACTTC

D: TRBD2
J: TRBJ2-4
V: TRBV7-2
size: -
CDR3: CASSLRGGLAKNIQYF
DNA: TGTGCCAGCAGCTTAAGGGGAGGGCTAGCCAAAAACATTCAGTACTTC

D: -
J: TRBJ1-6
V: TRBV25-1
size: few
CDR3: CASMQGYSPLHF
DNA: TGTGCCAGCATGCAGGGGTATTCACCCCTCCACTTT

D: TRBD1
J: TRBJ1-2
V: TRBV5-1
size: -
CDR3: CASSLGQGAYGYTF
DNA: TGCGCCAGCAGCTTGGGACAGGGGGCGTATGGCTACACCTTC

D: -
J: TRBJ2-1
V: TRBV25-1
size: -
CDR3: CASSLGVEQFF
DNA: TGTGCCAGCAGTTTGGGAGTGGAGCAGTTCTTC

D: TRBD2
J: TRBJ2-7
V: TRBV7-9
size: -
CDR3: CASSLMGGDRRPYEQYF
DNA: TGTGCCAGCAGCTTAATGGGGGGGGACCGAAGACCCTACGAGCAGTACTTC

D: TRBD1
J: TRBJ2-7
V: TRBV15
size: -
CDR3: CATSRDWDSSYEQYF
DNA: TGTGCCACCAGCAGAGATTGGGACAGCTCCTACGAGCAGTACTTC

D: TRBD1
J: TRBJ2-7
V: TRBV10-3
size: -
CDR3: CAISVRQGKRVTYEQYF
DNA: TGTGCCATCAGTGTACGACAGGGAAAACGGGTAACCTACGAGCAGTACTTC

D: -
J: TRBJ2-3
V: TRBV7-8
size: -
CDR3: CASRRGGRGTDTQYF
DNA: TGTGCCAGCAGGCGAGGGGGTCGGGGCACAGATACGCAGTATTTT

D: -
J: TRBJ1-2
V: TRBV28
size: -
CDR3: CASSLMGDGYTF
DNA: TGTGCCAGCAGTTTAATGGGGGATGGCTACACCTTC

D: -
J: TRBJ1-1
V: TRBV6-5
size: -
CDR3: CASSYEGFTEAFF
DNA: TGTGCCAGCAGTTACGAGGGATTCACTGAAGCTTTCTTT

D: TRBD1
J: TRBJ1-1
V: TRBV15
size: -
CDR3: CATSPPRGLRVNTEAFF
DNA: TGTGCCACCAGCCCGCCCAGGGGGCTGAGGGTGAACACTGAAGCTTTCTTT

D: -
J: TRBJ1-4
V: TRBV30
size: -
CDR3: CAWSVQLGGSNEKLFF
DNA: TGTGCCTGGAGTGTACAATTAGGGGGATCTAATGAAAAACTGTTTTTT

D: -
J: TRBJ1-2
V: TRBV29-1
size: once
CDR3: CSVELRSGVPGSYGYTF
DNA: TGCAGCGTTGAACTCCGGTCGGGGGTACCTGGGTCCTATGGCTACACCTTC

D: -
J: TRBJ1-1
V: TRBV2
size: -
CDR3: CARWGLKEAFF
DNA: TGTGCCAGATGGGGGCTAAAAGAAGCTTTCTTT

D: -
J: TRBJ2-2
V: TRBV7-2
size: -
CDR3: CASSLLGYLNTGELFF
DNA: TGTGCCAGCAGCTTACTGGGATACCTGAACACCGGGGAGCTGTTTTTT

D: TRBD1
J: TRBJ2-7
V: TRBV6-4
size: -
CDR3: CASRTGVYEQYF
DNA: TGTGCCAGCAGGACAGGGGTCTACGAGCAGTACTTC

D: -
J: TRBJ1-1
V: TRBV5-4
size: -
CDR3: CASSPGGSRGMNTEAFF
DNA: TGTGCCAGCAGCCCCGGTGGATCACGAGGGATGAACACTGAAGCTTTCTTT

D: TRBD2
J: TRBJ2-3
V: TRBV29-1
size: -
CDR3: CSVAAGGSTDTQYF
DNA: TGCAGCGTTGCTGCGGGGGGAAGCACAGATACGCAGTATTTT

D: -
J: TRBJ2-4
V: TRBV19
size: few
CDR3: CASSMTGGAKNIQYF
DNA: TGTGCCAGTAGTATGACTGGGGGAGCCAAAAACATTCAGTACTTC

D: -
J: TRBJ1-5
V: TRBV7-9
size: many
CDR3: CASRLDSPQPQHF
DNA: TGTGCCAGCAGACTAGACAGCCCTCAGCCCCAGCATTTT

D: -
J: TRBJ2-3
V: TRBV10-1
size: once
CDR3: CASSENGSPDTQYF
DNA: TGCGCCAGCAGTGAAAACGGGAGCCCAGATACGCAGTATTTT

D: -
J: TRBJ2-1
V: TRBV6-4
size: -
CDR3: CASSDTGGEQFF
DNA: TGTGCCAGCAGTGACACCGGAGGTGAGCAGTTCTTC

D: -
J: TRBJ1-5
V: TRBV7-9
size: -
CDR3: CASSLRPGQPQHF
DNA: TGTGCCAGCAGCTTACGACCAGGCCAGCCCCAGCATTTT

D: -
J: TRBJ1-1
V: TRBV30
size: -
CDR3: CAWIPHFVKDEAFF
DNA: TGTGCCTGGATTCCCCATTTCGTGAAGGATGAAGCTTTCTTT

D: TRBD2
J: TRBJ2-5
V: TRBV2
size: -
CDR3: CASRTQTSGQETQYF
DNA: TGTGCCAGCAGAACACAAACTAGCGGACAAGAGACCCAGTACTTC

D: -
J: TRBJ2-7
V: TRBV10-3
size: -
CDR3: CAISEEVGSYEQYF
DNA: TGTGCCATCAGTGAGGAGGTTGGATCCTACGAGCAGTACTTC

D: TRBD1
J: TRBJ2-2
V: TRBV5-1
size: few
CDR3: CASSPIQGRHRELFF
DNA: TGCGCCAGCAGCCCAATACAGGGGCGCCATAGGGAGCTGTTTTTT

D: -
J: TRBJ2-7
V: TRBV13
size: -
CDR3: CASSLGIPGYSYEQYF
DNA: TGTGCCAGCAGCTTAGGCATCCCCGGATACTCCTACGAGCAGTACTTC

D: TRBD1
J: TRBJ2-7
V: TRBV9
size: -
CDR3: CASSPWDRGDHEQYF
DNA: TGTGCCAGCAGCCCGTGGGACAGGGGGGACCACGAGCAGTACTTC

D: TRBD1
J: TRBJ1-2
V: TRBV6-1
size: -
CDR3: CASSAGTGPSYGYTF
DNA: TGTGCCAGCAGTGCTGGGACAGGACCCTCCTATGGCTACACCTTC

D: TRBD1
J: TRBJ2-2
V: TRBV2
size: -
CDR3: CASRADRADTGELFF
DNA: TGTGCCAGCAGGGCAGACAGGGCGGACACCGGGGAGCTGTTTTTT

D: TRBD1
J: TRBJ1-4
V: TRBV6-1
size: few
CDR3: CASRDRGLGNEKLFF
DNA: TGTGCCAGCAGGGACAGGGGGCTAGGGAATGAAAAACTGTTTTTT

D: TRBD1
J: TRBJ1-1
V: TRBV5-1
size: -
CDR3: CASSPRTGRMNTEAFF
DNA: TGCGCCAGCAGCCCACGGACAGGGAGGATGAACACTGAAGCTTTCTTT

D: -
J: TRBJ2-5
V: TRBV6-1
size: -
CDR3: CASSESTGNQETQYF
DNA: TGTGCCAGCAGTGAATCTACAGGGAACCAAGAGACCCAGTACTTC

D: -
J: TRBJ2-3
V: TRBV11-2
size: -
CDR3: CASSLFGGSGNTDTQYF
DNA: TGTGCCAGCAGCTTATTTGGTGGGAGTGGGAACACAGATACGCAGTATTTT

D: -
J: TRBJ2-7
V: TRBV19
size: -
CDR3: CASSIARGRYEQYF
DNA: TGTGCCAGTAGTATAGCCAGGGGAAGATACGAGCAGTACTTC

D: -
J: TRBJ2-1
V: TRBV27
size: -
CDR3: CASSARGTHNEQFF
DNA: TGTGCCAGCAGTGCTAGGGGCACCCACAATGAGCAGTTCTTC

D: TRBD1
J: TRBJ1-3
V: TRBV4-2
size: medium-sized
CDR3: CASSQAYLDRVPSRNTIYF
DNA: TGTGCCAGCAGCCAAGCCTACTTGGACAGGGTTCCCTCTCGGAACACCATATATTTT

D: -
J: TRBJ1-5
V: TRBV7-8
size: -
CDR3: CASSKTGLNQPQHF
DNA: TGTGCCAGCAGCAAGACAGGATTGAATCAGCCCCAGCATTTT

D: TRBD1
J: TRBJ1-2
V: TRBV29-1
size: -
CDR3: CSVEDRRQGGGYTF
DNA: TGCAGCGTTGAAGATCGGCGACAGGGGGGTGGCTACACCTTC

D: TRBD2
J: TRBJ2-5
V: TRBV10-3
size: -
CDR3: CAISDSGGRAETQYF
DNA: TGTGCCATCAGTGATTCTGGCGGGAGGGCGGAGACCCAGTACTTC

D: TRBD1
J: TRBJ2-2
V: TRBV30
size: few
CDR3: CAWGRQGTGELFF
DNA: TGTGCCTGGGGTAGACAGGGTACCGGGGAGCTGTTTTTT

D: TRBD2
J: TRBJ2-7
V: TRBV27
size: -
CDR3: CASSPSIRAGRAEQYF
DNA: TGTGCCAGCAGCCCGAGTATTCGGGCAGGGAGGGCCGAGCAGTACTTC

D: -
J: TRBJ2-1
V: TRBV5-1
size: -
CDR3: CASSLGDKYNEQFF
DNA: TGCGCCAGCAGCTTGGGGGACAAATACAATGAGCAGTTCTTC

D: -
J: TRBJ2-7
V: TRBV27
size: once
CDR3: CASSEQGLSYEQYF
DNA: TGTGCCAGCAGTGAGCAGGGACTTTCCTACGAGCAGTACTTC